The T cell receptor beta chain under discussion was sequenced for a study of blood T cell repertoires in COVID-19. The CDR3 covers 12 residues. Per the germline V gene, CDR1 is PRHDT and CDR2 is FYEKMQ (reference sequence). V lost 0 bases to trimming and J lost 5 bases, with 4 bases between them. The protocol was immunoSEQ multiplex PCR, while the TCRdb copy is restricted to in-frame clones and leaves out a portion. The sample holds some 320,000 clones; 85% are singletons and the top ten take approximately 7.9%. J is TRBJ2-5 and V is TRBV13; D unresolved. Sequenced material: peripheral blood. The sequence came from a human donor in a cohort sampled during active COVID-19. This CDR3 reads CASSLGPETQYF. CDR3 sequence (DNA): TGTGCCAGCAGCTTAGGCCCGGAGACCCAGTACTTC.